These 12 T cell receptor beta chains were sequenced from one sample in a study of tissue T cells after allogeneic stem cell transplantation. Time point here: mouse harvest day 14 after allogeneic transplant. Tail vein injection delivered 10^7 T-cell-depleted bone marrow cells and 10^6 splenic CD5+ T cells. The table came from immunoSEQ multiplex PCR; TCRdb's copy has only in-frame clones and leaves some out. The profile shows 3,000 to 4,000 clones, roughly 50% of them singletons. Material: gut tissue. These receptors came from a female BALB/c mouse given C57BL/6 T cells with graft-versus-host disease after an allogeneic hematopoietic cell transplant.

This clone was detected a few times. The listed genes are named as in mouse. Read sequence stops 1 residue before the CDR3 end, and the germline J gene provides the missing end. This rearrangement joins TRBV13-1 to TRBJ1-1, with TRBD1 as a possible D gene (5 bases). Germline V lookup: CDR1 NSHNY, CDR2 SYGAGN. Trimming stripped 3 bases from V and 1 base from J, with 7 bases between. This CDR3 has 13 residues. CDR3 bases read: TGTGCCAGCAGTGGGCAGGGGAACACAGAAGTCTTC. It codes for CASSGQGNTEVF. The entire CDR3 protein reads CASSGQGNTEVFF.

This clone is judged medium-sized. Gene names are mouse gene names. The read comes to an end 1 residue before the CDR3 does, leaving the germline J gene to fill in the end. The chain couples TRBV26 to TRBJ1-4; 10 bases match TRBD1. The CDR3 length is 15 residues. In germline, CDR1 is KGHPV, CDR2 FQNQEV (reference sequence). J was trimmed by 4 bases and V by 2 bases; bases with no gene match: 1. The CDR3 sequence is CASSLDRGRNERLFF. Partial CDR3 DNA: TGTGCCAGCAGTCTGGACAGGGGGCGCAACGAAAGATTATTT.

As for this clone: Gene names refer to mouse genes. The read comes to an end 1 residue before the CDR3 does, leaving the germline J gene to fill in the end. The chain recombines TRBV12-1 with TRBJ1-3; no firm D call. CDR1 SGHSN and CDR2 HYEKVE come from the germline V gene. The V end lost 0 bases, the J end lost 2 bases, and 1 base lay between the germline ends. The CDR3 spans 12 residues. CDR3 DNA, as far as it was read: TGTGCCAGCTCTCTCCCTGGAAATACGCTCTAT. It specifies CASSLPGNTLY. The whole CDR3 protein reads CASSLPGNTLYF. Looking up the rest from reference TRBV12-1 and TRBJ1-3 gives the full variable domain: DSGVVQSPRHIIKEKGGRSVLTCIPISGHSNVVWYQQTLGKELKFLIQHYEKVERDKGFLPSRFSVQQFDDYHSEMNMSALELEDSAMYFCASSLPGNTLYFGEGSRLIVV.

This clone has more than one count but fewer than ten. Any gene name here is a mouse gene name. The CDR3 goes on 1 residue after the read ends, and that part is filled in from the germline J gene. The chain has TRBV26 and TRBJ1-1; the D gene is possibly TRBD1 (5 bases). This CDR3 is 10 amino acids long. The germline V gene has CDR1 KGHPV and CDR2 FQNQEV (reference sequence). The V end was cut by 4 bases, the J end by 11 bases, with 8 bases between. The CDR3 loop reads CASSPRAVFF. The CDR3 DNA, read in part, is TGTGCCAGCAGTCCCAGGGCTGTCTTC.

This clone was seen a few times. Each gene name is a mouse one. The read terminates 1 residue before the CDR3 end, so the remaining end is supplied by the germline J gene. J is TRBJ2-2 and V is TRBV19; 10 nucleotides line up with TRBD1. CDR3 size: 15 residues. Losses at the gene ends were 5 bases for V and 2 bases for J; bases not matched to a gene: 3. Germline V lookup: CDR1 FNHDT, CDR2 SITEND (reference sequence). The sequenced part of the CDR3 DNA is TGTGCCAGCAGGACAGGGGGCGCGAACACCGGGCAGCTCTAC. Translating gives CASRTGGANTGQLY. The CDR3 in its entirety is CASRTGGANTGQLYF.

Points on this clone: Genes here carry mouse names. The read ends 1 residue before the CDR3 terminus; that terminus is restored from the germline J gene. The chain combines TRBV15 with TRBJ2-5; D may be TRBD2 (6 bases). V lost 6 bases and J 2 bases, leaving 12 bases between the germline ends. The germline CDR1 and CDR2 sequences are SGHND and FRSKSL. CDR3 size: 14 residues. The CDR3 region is CASRQTGGQDTQYF. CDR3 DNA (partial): TGTGCCAGCAGACAGACGGGGGGCCAAGACACCCAGTAC.

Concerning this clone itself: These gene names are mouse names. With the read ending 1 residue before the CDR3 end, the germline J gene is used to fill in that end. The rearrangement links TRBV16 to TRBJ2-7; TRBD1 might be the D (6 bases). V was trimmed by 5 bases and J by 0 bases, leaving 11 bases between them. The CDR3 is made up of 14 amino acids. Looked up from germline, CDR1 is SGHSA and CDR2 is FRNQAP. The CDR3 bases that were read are TGTGCAAGCAGCACGACAGGTGGCTCCTATGAACAGTAC. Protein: CASSTTGGSYEQY. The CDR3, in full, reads CASSTTGGSYEQYF.

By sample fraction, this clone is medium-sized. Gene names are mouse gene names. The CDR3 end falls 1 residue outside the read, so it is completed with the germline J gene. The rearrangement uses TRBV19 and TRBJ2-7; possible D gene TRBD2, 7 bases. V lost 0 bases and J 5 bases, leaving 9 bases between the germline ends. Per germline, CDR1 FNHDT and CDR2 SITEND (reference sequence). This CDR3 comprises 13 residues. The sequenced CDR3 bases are TGTGCCAGCAGTATAGAGGGGGGGGATGAACAGTAC. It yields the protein CASSIEGGDEQY. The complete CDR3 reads CASSIEGGDEQYF.

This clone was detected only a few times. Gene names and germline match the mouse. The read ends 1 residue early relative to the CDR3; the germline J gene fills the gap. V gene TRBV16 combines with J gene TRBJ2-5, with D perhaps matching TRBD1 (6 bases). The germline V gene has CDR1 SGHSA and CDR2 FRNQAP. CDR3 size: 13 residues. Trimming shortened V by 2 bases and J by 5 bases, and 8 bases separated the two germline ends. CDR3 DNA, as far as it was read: TGTGCAAGCAGCTTACAGGGGCGAGACACCCAGTAC. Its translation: CASSLQGRDTQY. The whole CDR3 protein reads CASSLQGRDTQYF.

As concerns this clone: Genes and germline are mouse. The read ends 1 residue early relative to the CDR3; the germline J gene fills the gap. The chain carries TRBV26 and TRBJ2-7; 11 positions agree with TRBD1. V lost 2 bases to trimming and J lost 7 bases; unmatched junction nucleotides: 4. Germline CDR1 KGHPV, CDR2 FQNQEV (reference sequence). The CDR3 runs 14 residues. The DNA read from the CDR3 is TGTGCCAGCAGTCTGGGACAGGGGGCGCTGGAACAGTAC. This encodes CASSLGQGALEQY. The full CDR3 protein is CASSLGQGALEQYF. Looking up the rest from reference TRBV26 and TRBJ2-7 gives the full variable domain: NSKVIQTPRYLVKGQGQKAKMRCIPEKGHPVVFWYQQNKNNEFKFLINFQNQEVLQQIDMTEKRFSAECPSNSPCSLEIQSSEAGDSALYLCASSLGQGALEQYFGPGTRLTVL.

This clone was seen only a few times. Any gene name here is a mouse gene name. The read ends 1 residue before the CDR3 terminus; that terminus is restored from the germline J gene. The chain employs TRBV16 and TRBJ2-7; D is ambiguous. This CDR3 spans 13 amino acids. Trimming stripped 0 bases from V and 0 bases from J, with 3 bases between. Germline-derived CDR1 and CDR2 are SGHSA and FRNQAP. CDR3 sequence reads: CASSLELSYEQYF. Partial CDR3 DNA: TGTGCAAGCAGCTTAGAGCTCTCCTATGAACAGTAC. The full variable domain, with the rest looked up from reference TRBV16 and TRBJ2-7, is NAGVIQTPRHKVTGKGQEATLWCEPISGHSAVFWYRQTIVQGLEFLTYFRNQAPIDDSGMPKERFSAQMPNQSHSTLKIQSTQPQDSAVYLCASSLELSYEQYFGPGTRLTVL.

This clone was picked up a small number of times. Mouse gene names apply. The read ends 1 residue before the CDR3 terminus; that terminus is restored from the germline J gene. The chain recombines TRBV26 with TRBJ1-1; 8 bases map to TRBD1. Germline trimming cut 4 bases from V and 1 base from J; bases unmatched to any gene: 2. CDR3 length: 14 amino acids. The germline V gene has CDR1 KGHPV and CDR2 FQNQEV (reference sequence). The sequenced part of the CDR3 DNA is TGTGCCAGCAGTCACGGACAGGGGAACACAGAAGTCTTC. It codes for CASSHGQGNTEVF. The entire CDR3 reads CASSHGQGNTEVFF.